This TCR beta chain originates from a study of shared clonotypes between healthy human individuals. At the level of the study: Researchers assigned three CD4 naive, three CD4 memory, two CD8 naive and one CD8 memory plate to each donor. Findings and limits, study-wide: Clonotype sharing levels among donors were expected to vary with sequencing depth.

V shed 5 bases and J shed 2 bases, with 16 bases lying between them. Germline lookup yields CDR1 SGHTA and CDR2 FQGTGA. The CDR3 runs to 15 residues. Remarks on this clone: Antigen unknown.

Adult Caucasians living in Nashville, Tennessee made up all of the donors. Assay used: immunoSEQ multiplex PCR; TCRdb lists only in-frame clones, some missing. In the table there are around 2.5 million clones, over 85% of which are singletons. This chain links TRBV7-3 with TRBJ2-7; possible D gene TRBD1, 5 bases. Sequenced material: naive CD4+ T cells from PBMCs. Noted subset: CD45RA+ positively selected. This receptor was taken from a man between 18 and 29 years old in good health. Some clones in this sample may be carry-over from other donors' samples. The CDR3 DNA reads TGTGCCAGCAGCCAAGGGGTAGGGTCCCCCTACGAGCAGTACTTC. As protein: CASSQGVGSPYEQYF.